This TCR beta chain appears in the sequencing data of a study of naive and memory T cell subsets (dated 2017 in TCRdb). Study-level background: In the figure summarizing the skin biopsy and whole blood samples, roughly 10 blood donors, 7 tuberculin skin test biopsies and 3 saline control biopsies were reported. PCR2 was typically run as a SYBR Green qPCR and stopped at a set threshold, although low-input samples could use end-point PCR of about 6 cycles instead.

The germline V and J ends show losses of 6 bases and 4 bases respectively, and no gene match explains 5 bases of the junction. According to the germline V gene (reference sequence), CDR1 reads GTSNPN and CDR2 reads SVGIG. The CDR3 numbers 13 residues from cysteine through phenylalanine. Only the CDR3 portion is preserved as DNA: 39 bases, with reading frame beginning at the first base. The study described a robust, sensitive protocol for amplifying, sequencing and analyzing TCRs, using 3' ligation of a UMI-containing oligonucleotide to TCR cDNA. For whole blood analysis, approximately 2.3 ml of peripheral blood was drawn from adult healthy volunteers into Tempus tubes, and RNA was extracted according to the manufacturer's instructions. Total RNA was treated with RQ1 DNase, without cell sorting, prior to reverse transcription, with an input of about 1 to 1000 ng being targeted. Libraries were prepared from skin biopsies and whole blood to test how robust the pipeline was in samples where T cells are a minority population.

Beyond this particular receptor, the publication reports: The RNA-based method was acknowledged to be potentially sensitive to changes in TCR transcripts with T cell activation and differentiation.

Of note for this clonotype: What this receptor recognizes is not known. The record has no base qualities; no much larger clone is one base away.

The library was obtained by 5' RACE. The ligated cDNA was amplified in four rounds of PCR with nested alpha and beta constant region primers together with the SP2 primer. For the blood and skin samples, TCR RNA was reverse transcribed with SuperScript IV using primers for the alpha and beta constant regions. Using T4 RNA ligase 1, an oligonucleotide carrying both the Illumina SP2 primer and a UMI was ligated onto the 3' end of the cDNA. To prevent hairpin formation, the 12-nucleotide UMI was made up of two random hexamers with an eight-base spacer between them. From the second PCR onward, the TCR alpha and beta chain libraries were handled separately, and dual indexing was used for multiplexing. After pooling, the indexed libraries were analyzed by capillary electrophoresis and sequenced on either an Illumina MiSeq or NextSeq. PhiX DNA at roughly 5-8% was spiked into libraries to increase base diversity and improve cluster recognition. The paper's processing steps were these. UMIs were extracted from read 2 by Demultiplexor and combined with the TCR sequence from read 1, and reads were split according to sample indices. V and J genes and V-J junctions were identified by Decombinator, and each TCR was assigned a five-part identifier that included V and J deletions. Collapsinator relied on UMIs to correct both sequencing errors and PCR amplification heterogeneity, producing a UMI-based abundance for each TCR. Identifiers were converted to nucleotide sequence by CDR3Translator and translated to amino acids, and CDR3 regions were extracted on the basis of terminal motifs. Error-corrected alpha and beta TCR counts from blood and skin were compared after normalization to input RNA amount. Through fastp at Q25 and MiXCR, TCRdb rebuilt clones from the public reads, retaining in-frame beta chains. One record per CDR3 amino acid sequence lists the most common genes and DNA. The V and J calls were not made by the authors but by TCRdb's processing. Across this sample there are more than 45,000 distinct CDR3 sequences, with 7.2% seen only once. 8.5% to 10% of the sample comes from the top ten.

Rearrangement joined TRBV30 to TRBJ2-5, and 10 junctional nucleotides match TRBD2. The clonotype originates from a male donor in good health. The sequenced DNA is TGTGCCTGTAGCGGGAGGTCAGGAGAGACCCAGTACTTC. It encodes CACSGRSGETQYF.